The T cell receptor beta chain described here comes from a study of a mutant IDH1 vaccine in newly diagnosed glioma. Study-level background: Across weeks 1, 3, 5, 7, 11, 15, 19 and 23, patients received a vaccination each time, eight in all. Patients under treatment included around 60% males and about 38% females and had a mean age of around 43 years.

This clone was counted a few times. Its specificity is not known. The time point denotes: week 23, last vaccination. Vaccine doses each comprised 300 ug of mutant IDH1 20-mer peptide, with topical imiquimod. The method was immunoSEQ multiplex PCR; TCRdb's version includes in-frame clones alone and lacks a portion of them. The table records around 85,000 clones, 85% of them present only once. General study findings and limits: Patients showed vaccine-induced immune responses at a rate of roughly 93%.

The CDR3 covers 15 residues. Germline trimming cut 4 bases from V and 2 bases from J; bases unmatched to any gene: 7. In germline, CDR1 is MNHEY, CDR2 SVGAGI. Source: PBMCs, taken from a glioma patient whose treatment included an IDH1 peptide vaccine. The chain carries TRBV6-5 and TRBJ1-1, with TRBD1 matching 7 bases. The clonotype originates from a man aged 25 to 40 with glioma. Some clones in this sample may be carry-over from other donors' samples. The CDR3 region is CASSSGQDANTEAFF. CDR3 coding DNA: TGTGCCAGCAGTTCAGGACAGGATGCTAACACTGAAGCTTTCTTT.